Here is one TCR beta chain with its context. Its cognate antigen is unknown. The germline CDR1 and CDR2 sequences are SGHTA and FQGTGA. There are 15 residues in the CDR3. J gave up 2 bases and V 3 bases, and 2 bases lay outside the gene matches. These data come from a study of cytomegalovirus exposure and HLA in healthy donors. General observations from the study: Within a later analysis, the majority of CMV-associated TCR beta chains appeared HLA-restricted. Researchers reported in a later analysis that a missense DCLRE1C variant was tied to TCR beta V- and J-gene trimming.

Primers for the PCR totalled 60 Vbeta and 13 Jbeta. Method: immunoSEQ multiplex PCR; TCRdb's copy keeps in-frame clones and lacks some. The sample consists of some 130,000 clones, over 70% of them appearing once. V gene TRBV7-3 combines with J gene TRBJ2-2; TRBD1 agrees at 8 bases. This receptor was taken from a man in his thirties or forties in good health and CMV-seronegative. Input material: PBMCs. For the CDR3, the DNA is TGTGCCAGCAGCTTGGGACAGGCAAACACCGGGGAGCTGTTTTTT. It codes for CASSLGQANTGELFF. The full variable domain, its missing parts supplied by reference TRBV7-3 and TRBJ2-2, is GAGVSQTPSNKVTEKGKYVELRCDPISGHTALYWYRQSLGQGPEFLIYFQGTGAADDSGLPNDRFFAVRPEGSVSTLKIQRTERGDSAVYLCASSLGQANTGELFFGEGSRLTVL.